The following is a T cell receptor beta chain sequence with its context. Its antigen remains unknown. Included in the TCR beta cDNA libraries were unique molecular identifiers. A single record per CDR3 protein comes from TCRdb applying MiXCR to the PCR reads. The table includes about 500,000 distinct CDR3 sequences, 45% detected once. V dropped 6 bases and J dropped 4 bases, with 14 bases sitting between them. Germline CDR1 SQVTM, CDR2 ANQGSEA. This CDR3 has 13 residues. This sample was included in a study of post-analysis software for immune sequencing data. Whole-study results and caveats: When compared against controls, multiple sclerosis patients showed significantly lower normalized Chao1 diversity. TRBV5-6, TRBV5-1 and TRBV20-1 were among roughly five TRBV segments more frequent in patients than controls.

Sequences were obtained from blood. This sequence was found in a girl under 18 with multiple sclerosis. J is TRBJ2-3 and V is TRBV29-1; TRBD2 might be the D (5 bases). CDR3 nucleotide sequence: TGCAGCGTGGACTTGACAAATCCAGATACGCAGTATTTT. It specifies CSVDLTNPDTQYF.